This TCR beta chain came from a study of molecular identifiers for immune sequencing clone quantification. Study results and caveats: Beyond 20 RNA copies, clones held over 99% of effector molecules, compared with under 1% in naive cells.

The germline gives CDR1 SGHTA, CDR2 FQGTGA. The CDR3 is 16 amino acids. Generation of bulk TCR libraries relied on previously described methods and listed TCR primers. TCRdb recomputed calls from the PCR reads with MiXCR, one row per CDR3 protein. In the table there are about 630,000 distinct CDR3 sequences, 25% of which are singletons. Concerning this clonotype itself: Its specificity is unknown.

Sorted inputs of about 20,000 to 1,000,000 cells, with 10%, 30% or 50% RNA, yielded naive CD8 libraries. A CD8+CD4-CCR7+CD45RA+ gate was used to sort naive CD8 T cells. Sequencing was done on a sample of naive CD8+ T cells from blood, with Jurkat cell RNA spiked in. The sample's subset: FACS-sorted CD8+CD4-CCR7+CD45RA+ naive T cells. The sequence was collected from a human donor in good health. Some libraries in this study had Jurkat cell RNA spiked in. The chain joins TRBV7-3 to TRBJ2-3, with unresolved D. Matching the DNA end better, TRBJ1-5 makes the J call doubtful. The CDR3 bases are TGTGCCAGCAGCTTAATGGGTTGGCTAGGCACAGATACGCAGCATTTT. The encoded protein is CASSLMGWLGTDTQHF.